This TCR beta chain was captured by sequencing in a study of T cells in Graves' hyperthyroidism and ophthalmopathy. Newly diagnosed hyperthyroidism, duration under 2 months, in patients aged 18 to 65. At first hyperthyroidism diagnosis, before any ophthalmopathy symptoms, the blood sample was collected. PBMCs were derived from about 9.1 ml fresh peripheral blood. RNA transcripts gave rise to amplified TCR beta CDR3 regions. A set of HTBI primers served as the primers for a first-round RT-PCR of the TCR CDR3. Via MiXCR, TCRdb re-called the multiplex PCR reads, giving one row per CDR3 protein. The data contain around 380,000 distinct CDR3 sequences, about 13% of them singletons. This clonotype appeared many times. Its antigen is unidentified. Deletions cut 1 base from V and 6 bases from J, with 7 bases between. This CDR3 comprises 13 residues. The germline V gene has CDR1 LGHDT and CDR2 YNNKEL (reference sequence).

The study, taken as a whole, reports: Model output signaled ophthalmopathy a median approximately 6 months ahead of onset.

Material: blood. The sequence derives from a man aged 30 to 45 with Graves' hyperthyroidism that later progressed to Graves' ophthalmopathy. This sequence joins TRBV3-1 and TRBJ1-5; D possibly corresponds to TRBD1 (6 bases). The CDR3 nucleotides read TGTGCCAGCAGCCAAGCGACAGGTCAGCCCCAGCATTTT. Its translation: CASSQATGQPQHF. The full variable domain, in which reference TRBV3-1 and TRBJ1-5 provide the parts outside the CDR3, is DTAVSQTPKYLVTQMGNDKSIKCEQNLGHDTMYWYKQDSKKFLKIMFSYNNKELIINETVPNRFSPKSPDKAHLNLHINSLELGDSAVYFCASSQATGQPQHFGDGTRLSIL.